The 27 T cell receptor beta chains reported below all come from one sample, sequenced in a study of T-cell reconstitution after alpha-beta-depleted transplantation in children. This sample's TCRbeta library carried unique molecular identifier barcodes. From the PCR reads, TCRdb called clonotypes with MiXCR, one entry per CDR3 protein. The data contain about 610,000 distinct CDR3 sequences, roughly 10% of them singletons. The sequencing here drew on PBMCs from the stem cell graft donor, taken from the stem cell graft. The source is a human donor who donated a stem cell graft to a child with acute myeloid leukemia.

This clonotype was picked up a small number of times. A read error may account for a junction end that differs from germline. The chain joins TRBV7-7 to TRBJ2-3, with D perhaps TRBD2 (6 bases). Germline V gene sequence: CDR1 SSHAT, CDR2 FNYEAQ (reference sequence). CDR3 length: 15 amino acids. The CDR3 protein is CASSLTGARTDTQYF. CDR3 bases: TGTGCTAGCAGCTTAACGGGAGCGAGAACAGATACGCAGTATTTT.

V is TRBV20-1 and J is TRBJ1-1; TRBD1 aligns across 8 bases. The germline V gene has CDR1 DFQATT and CDR2 SNEGSKA (reference sequence). The CDR3 is 12 amino acids. J lost 8 bases, V lost 5 bases, and 7 bases had no gene match. CDR3 DNA: TGCAGTGCTTACCACGGACAGGGCGAAGCTTTCTTT. Its translation is CSAYHGQGEAFF.

This chain connects TRBV2 to TRBJ2-1; D might be TRBD1 or TRBD2, each matching 5 bases. Trimming pared 8 bases from V and 9 bases from J, leaving 14 bases between. Per germline, CDR1 SNHLY and CDR2 FYNNEI. This CDR3 has 12 amino acids. The CDR3 here is CASGRRQGEQFF. The DNA for the CDR3 is TGTGCCAGCGGAAGGAGGCAGGGTGAGCAGTTCTTC.

The V gene is TRBV3-1, the J gene TRBJ2-7, with TRBD2 matching 10 bases. This CDR3 is 16 amino acids long. Per germline, CDR1 LGHDT and CDR2 YNNKEL (reference sequence). V gave up 3 bases and J gave up 5 bases; unmatched junction bases: 10. CDR3 sequence reads: CASSQKLAGTGHEQYF. As DNA, the CDR3 is TGTGCCAGCAGCCAGAAACTAGCGGGGACCGGCCACGAGCAGTACTTC.

V usage is TRBV5-1 and J usage is TRBJ2-3, with 14 bases lining up with TRBD2. With 4 bases clipped from V and 4 bases from J, the junction kept 8 bases outside the gene matches. CDR3 length: 17 residues. The germline V gene encodes CDR1 SGHRS and CDR2 YFSETQ. CDR3 region: CASSIGTSGSSADTQYF. The CDR3 bases are TGCGCCAGCAGCATCGGGACTAGCGGGAGTAGTGCAGATACGCAGTATTTT. The full variable domain, with the rest looked up from reference TRBV5-1 and TRBJ2-3, is KAGVTQTPRYLIKTRGQQVTLSCSPISGHRSVSWYQQTPGQGLQFLFEYFSETQRNKGNFPGRFSGRQFSNSRSEMNVSTLELGDSALYLCASSIGTSGSSADTQYFGPGTRLTVL.

This clonotype has just a few counts. This chain connects TRBV20-1 to TRBJ1-3, with no clear D. The CDR3 loop spans 16 amino acids. Deletions cut 4 bases from V and 2 bases from J, with 18 bases between. CDR1 DFQATT and CDR2 SNEGSKA come from the germline V gene (reference sequence). The CDR3 loop is CSAKPFRQNPGNTIYF. As DNA, the CDR3 is TGCAGTGCTAAACCGTTTCGACAAAACCCTGGAAACACCATATATTTT.

This clonotype was seen many times. V is TRBV11-2 and J is TRBJ2-7; D may be TRBD1 or TRBD2 (5 bases each). Trimming took 5 bases from V and 2 from J, leaving 16 bases between them. Germline CDR1 and CDR2: SGHAT and FQNNGV. CDR3 length equals 15 residues. CDR3 coding DNA: TGTGCCAGCAGCCCTCCGGGGACCAGGACCTACGAGCAGTACTTC. It translates to CASSPPGTRTYEQYF.

The V gene is TRBV7-6, the J gene TRBJ2-3; 9 nucleotides line up with TRBD2. With 3 bases clipped from V and 0 bases from J, the junction kept 4 bases outside the gene matches. This CDR3 region has 16 residues. Germline assignment: CDR1 SGHVS and CDR2 FNYEAQ. CDR3 sequence reads: CASSLGTSISTDTQYF. CDR3 nucleotides: TGTGCCAGCAGCTTGGGGACTAGCATTAGCACAGATACGCAGTATTTT.

In this sample, this clonotype turned up many times. The chain uses TRBV28 and TRBJ1-5; D is ambiguous. The V and J ends lost 5 bases and 2 bases respectively, with 7 bases between them. The CDR3 has 13 amino acids. CDR1 is MDHEN, CDR2 SYDVKM, per germline. As DNA, the CDR3 is TGTGCCAGCAGTCCCGCGGGCAATCAGCCCCAGCATTTT. It codes for CASSPAGNQPQHF.

As regards this clonotype: One end of the junction fails to match germline, which may point to a read error. The V and J genes are TRBV7-3 and TRBJ1-2; no definite D call. Germline CDR1 and CDR2: SGHTA and FQGTGA. The CDR3 is 11 amino acids. In DNA, the CDR3 is TGTGCCAGCAGCTTAAGTAGGGTTCGGGCCTTC. Amino acids: CASSLSRVRAF.

A note on this clonotype: A clone one base away is much larger, so this may be a read error. The chain combines TRBV5-1 with TRBJ2-1; no clear D. The CDR3 covers 11 residues. The V gene lost 2 bases and the J gene lost 9 bases, with 6 bases spanning the gap. Germline V gene data show CDR1 as SGHRS and CDR2 as YFSETQ. CDR3 in amino acids: CASSFRIEQFF. The DNA of the CDR3 is TGCGCCAGCAGCTTTAGGATTGAGCAGTTCTTC. The complete variable domain, with remaining parts taken from reference TRBV5-1 and TRBJ2-1, reads KAGVTQTPRYLIKTRGQQVTLSCSPISGHRSVSWYQQTPGQGLQFLFEYFSETQRNKGNFPGRFSGRQFSNSRSEMNVSTLELGDSALYLCASSFRIEQFFGPGTRLTVL.

This clonotype has ten or more counts. The rearrangement links TRBV7-2 to TRBJ2-1, with D uncertain. The CDR3 is 11 amino acids. Germline CDR1 SGHTA, CDR2 FQGNSA. Trimming cost V 1 base and J 10 bases, with 5 bases left between them. The CDR3 DNA reads TGTGCCAGCAGCTTAGGGTGGGAGCAGTTCTTC. Residues: CASSLGWEQFF.

This clonotype turned up a few times. One end of the junction varies from germline; a read error may be responsible. The CDR3 nucleotides read TGTGCCAGCAGCTTGGATGGGACCACAACCCTGTTCTTC. Protein: CASSLDGTTTLFF. The chain couples TRBV5-1 to TRBJ2-1, with D perhaps given as TRBD1 or TRBD2 (5 bases each). The germline gives CDR1 SGHRS, CDR2 YFSETQ. The CDR3 sequence is 13 residues long. Based on the CDR3 plus reference TRBV5-1 and TRBJ2-1, the full variable domain is KAGVTQTPRYLIKTRGQQVTLSCSPISGHRSVSWYQQTPGQGLQFLFEYFSETQRNKGNFPGRFSGRQFSNSRSEMNVSTLELGDSALYLCASSLDGTTTLFFGPGTRLTVL.

V and J are TRBV20-1 and TRBJ2-1; D is unresolved. The length of the CDR3 is 14 residues. The germline gives CDR1 DFQATT, CDR2 SNEGSKA (reference sequence). With 2 bases removed from V and 6 bases from J, the gap between germline ends came to 14 bases. The CDR3 coding sequence is TGCAGTGCTAGAATTACAGTCTTTTCCAATGAGCAGTTCTTC. Protein product: CSARITVFSNEQFF.

The table lists this clonotype with a few counts. The rearrangement joins TRBV5-1 to TRBJ2-1; 11 nucleotides agree with TRBD2. Germline CDR1 SGHRS, CDR2 YFSETQ. V lost 2 bases to trimming and J lost 4 bases; unmatched junction nucleotides: 2. This CDR3 comprises 15 residues. CDR3 DNA sequence: TGCGCCAGCAGCTTTTCTAGCGGGAGGTACAATGAGCAGTTCTTC. Translating gives CASSFSSGRYNEQFF.

This clonotype was observed at least ten times. The rearrangement links TRBV10-2 to TRBJ2-6; D is undetermined. Trimming removed 3 bases from V and 1 base from J, with 10 bases in between. From germline, CDR1 is WSHSY and CDR2 SAAADI. The CDR3 is 16 amino acids. CDR3 nucleotide sequence: TGCGCCAGCAGTGAAAAGGGTGTTTCTGGGGCCAACGTCCTGACTTTC. Its translation is CASSEKGVSGANVLTF.

This clonotype was observed many times. This chain uses TRBV14 with TRBJ1-2, with D uncertain. The CDR3 consists of 15 residues. Between the trimmed V and J ends, which lost 1 base and 4 bases, there was a span of 13 bases. The V gene's germline CDR1 is SGHDN and CDR2 FVKESK. The CDR3 is CASSQVESAVYGYTF. CDR3 coding DNA: TGTGCCAGCAGCCAAGTCGAATCGGCGGTCTATGGCTACACCTTC.

This clonotype was counted only a few times. The chain is built from TRBV12-3 or TRBV12-4 and TRBJ1-2; 8 bases match TRBD1. V was pared by 5 bases and J by 10 bases, with 9 bases of the junction left unmatched. The CDR3 is made up of 13 amino acids. In nucleotides, the CDR3 is TGTGCCAGCAGTCCCGATCAGGGGGCTGTCTACACCTTC. It encodes CASSPDQGAVYTF.

This clonotype was counted ten times or more. The rearrangement uses TRBV20-1 and TRBJ2-7; 10 bases are a match to TRBD2. V lost 4 bases to trimming and J lost 6 bases; unmatched junction nucleotides: 3. From germline, CDR1 is DFQATT and CDR2 SNEGSKA (reference sequence). The CDR3 extends over 12 amino acids. This chain's CDR3 is CSATSGSIEQYF. Written as DNA, the CDR3 is TGCAGTGCTACTAGCGGGAGCATCGAGCAGTACTTC.

This clonotype was seen a handful of times. V and J are TRBV11-2 and TRBJ2-7; D is perhaps TRBD2 (5 bases). Trimming left V 1 base short and J 0 bases short, with 13 bases between. Germline V gives CDR1 SGHAT, CDR2 FQNNGV. There are 16 residues in the CDR3. The CDR3 loop is CASSLGLGALSYEQYF. CDR3 DNA sequence: TGTGCCAGCAGCTTAGGGTTGGGAGCCCTCTCCTACGAGCAGTACTTC. Supplemented by reference TRBV11-2 and TRBJ2-7, the full variable domain reads EAGVAQSPRYKIIEKRQSVAFWCNPISGHATLYWYQQILGQGPKLLIQFQNNGVVDDSQLPKDRFSAERLKGVDSTLKIQPAKLEDSAVYLCASSLGLGALSYEQYFGPGTRLTVT.

This rearrangement joins TRBV20-1 to TRBJ2-1; TRBD2 might be the D (5 bases). Trimming pared 5 bases from V and 5 bases from J, leaving 13 bases between. The CDR3 length is 13 residues. Germline loops: CDR1 DFQATT, CDR2 SNEGSKA (reference sequence). The CDR3 DNA is TGCAGTGCTGCCCCGGGGTCGGACAATGAGCAGTTCTTC. It translates to CSAAPGSDNEQFF.

This clonotype was found many times. The chain combines TRBV9 with TRBJ2-3; 12 nucleotides match TRBD2. V lost 0 bases and J lost 5; bases outside the gene matches: 1. CDR3 length: 15 amino acids. Germline lookup yields CDR1 SGDLS and CDR2 YYNGEE. The CDR3 nucleotides read TGTGCCAGCAGCGTAGGACTAGCGGGAGAAGATACGCAGTATTTT. It translates to CASSVGLAGEDTQYF.

The rearrangement links TRBV29-1 to TRBJ2-5; the D call may be TRBD1 or TRBD2 (6 bases each). The CDR3 covers 14 residues. From germline, CDR1 is SQVTM and CDR2 ANQGSEA. V was shortened by 8 bases and J by 5 bases, with 21 bases between the two germline ends. Written as DNA, the CDR3 is TGCAGCTTCTGGCTAGGGGGGCTGGGGGAGACCCAGTACTTC. This translates into CSFWLGGLGETQYF. The full variable domain, with the rest looked up from reference TRBV29-1 and TRBJ2-5, is SAVISQKPSRDICQRGTSLTIQCQVDSQVTMMFWYRQQPGQSLTLIATANQGSEATYESGFVIDKFPISRPNLTFSTLTVSNMSPEDSSIYLCSFWLGGLGETQYFGPGTRLLVL.

This clonotype was seen a handful of times. The chain has TRBV6-2 or TRBV6-3 and TRBJ2-7; possible D gene TRBD2, 6 bases. CDR1 is MNHEY, CDR2 SVGEGT, per germline. The CDR3 runs 13 residues. The ends were cut back, 7 bases at V and 6 bases at J, with 16 bases in the middle. The CDR3 loop is CASIRDSLGEQYF. The CDR3 DNA is TGTGCCAGCATCCGGGACTCCCTCGGCGAGCAGTACTTC.

This clonotype came up a few times. The chain carries TRBV29-1 and TRBJ2-5, with D uncertain. V was trimmed by 7 bases and J by 2 bases, leaving 8 bases between them. The V gene's germline CDR1 is SQVTM and CDR2 ANQGSEA. The CDR3 has 11 amino acids. The CDR3 loop is CSGSFQETQYF. In DNA form, the CDR3 reads TGCAGCGGTAGTTTTCAAGAGACCCAGTACTTC.

The rearrangement uses TRBV6-6 and TRBJ2-7, with 8 bases lining up with TRBD1. V lost 7 bases and J lost 4; bases outside the gene matches: 6. This CDR3 is built from 13 residues. The germline V gene has CDR1 MNHNY and CDR2 SVGAGI (reference sequence). CDR3 protein: CASIPGGKYEQYF. CDR3 bases: TGTGCCAGCATACCAGGGGGCAAATACGAGCAGTACTTC.

This clonotype was found many times. CDR3 bases: TGTGCCATCAGTGAGTCCCAGGCGACGCCTGGAAACACCATATATTTT. This sequence encodes CAISESQATPGNTIYF. The genes are TRBV10-3 and TRBJ1-3; D not resolved. V lost 0 bases and J 2 bases, leaving 11 bases between the germline ends. This CDR3 contains 16 residues. Germline CDR1 is ENHRY and CDR2 is SYGVKD.